This T cell receptor (beta chain) was sequenced for a study of T cells in Graves' hyperthyroidism and ophthalmopathy. The investigators amplified TCR beta CDR3 regions from RNA transcripts. The TCR CDR3 first-round RT-PCR relied on the HTBI primer set. MiXCR was run by TCRdb on the multiplex PCR reads, yielding one entry per CDR3 protein. The sample records some 510,000 distinct CDR3 sequences, around 20% being singletons. Patients aged 18 to 65 had newly diagnosed hyperthyroidism of under 2 months' duration. Diagnoses used clinical symptoms, serum thyroxine and TRAb, thyroid ultrasound and orbital computed tomography. This receptor was identified in a man between 18 and 35 years old with Graves' hyperthyroidism. Sample: blood.

CDR3 DNA: TGCGCCAGCAGCTTGGGGCAGGGTCCGCCCGAGCAGTACTTC. Its translation is CASSLGQGPPEQYF. V usage is TRBV5-1 and J usage is TRBJ2-7, with D possibly being TRBD1 (5 bases). The V gene's germline CDR1 is SGHRS and CDR2 YFSETQ. This CDR3 has 14 residues. Trimming stripped 0 bases from V and 6 bases from J, with 13 bases between.